Listed below are T cell receptor beta chains from one sample, sequenced in a study of blood T cells in healthy people across ages. TCRdb reprocessed the 5' RACE reads via MiXCR and lists one record per CDR3 protein. The repertoire holds about 1,400,000 distinct CDR3 sequences, with roughly 45% as singletons. The source material was blood. Every receptor here comes from a young woman in good health. CDR3s include the opening cysteine and the closing phenylalanine or tryptophan. The D gene is left open where the match is weak. Size values are once, few and many counts, or a class for expanded clones, and some rows have none.

j_gene: TRBJ2-5
v_gene: TRBV29-1
d_gene: NA
abundance: few
CDR3aa: CSSSGAQETQYF
CDR3nt: TGCAGCTCCTCGGGGGCGCAAGAGACCCAGTACTTC

j_gene: TRBJ2-1
v_gene: TRBV12-3/TRBV12-4
d_gene: NA
abundance: few
CDR3aa: CASSLYRQGTWHEQFF
CDR3nt: TGTGCCAGCAGTTTATACCGCCAGGGTACATGGCATGAGCAGTTCTTC

j_gene: TRBJ2-1
v_gene: TRBV20-1
d_gene: NA
abundance: few
CDR3aa: CSASRRPSSYNEQFF
CDR3nt: TGCAGTGCTAGTCGCAGGCCCAGCTCCTACAATGAGCAGTTCTTC

j_gene: TRBJ2-5
v_gene: TRBV20-1
d_gene: TRBD2
abundance: NA
CDR3aa: CSARDPGGGSMRETQYF
CDR3nt: TGCAGTGCTAGAGATCCGGGGGGGGGATCCATGAGGGAGACCCAGTACTTC

j_gene: TRBJ2-1
v_gene: TRBV2
d_gene: TRBD2
abundance: once
CDR3aa: CASSITAGGYYNKQFF
CDR3nt: TGTGCCAGCAGTATTACTGCGGGGGGGTACTACAATAAGCAGTTCTTC

j_gene: TRBJ2-7
v_gene: TRBV28
d_gene: TRBD2
abundance: NA
CDR3aa: CASSLTPGTSGSLFYEQYF
CDR3nt: TGTGCCAGCAGTTTAACCCCCGGGACTAGCGGGAGTTTGTTCTACGAGCAGTACTTC

j_gene: TRBJ1-5
v_gene: TRBV20-1
d_gene: NA
abundance: few
CDR3aa: CSADRREGNQPQHF
CDR3nt: TGCAGTGCTGACCGACGGGAGGGCAATCAGCCCCAGCATTTT

j_gene: TRBJ2-3
v_gene: TRBV7-3
d_gene: TRBD1
abundance: NA
CDR3aa: CASSLTSAGTGAWDTQYF
CDR3nt: TGTGCCAGCAGCCTAACATCCGCCGGGACAGGGGCCTGGGATACGCAGTATTTT

j_gene: TRBJ1-5
v_gene: TRBV6-5
d_gene: NA
abundance: NA
CDR3aa: CASSDLEDQPQHF
CDR3nt: TGTGCCAGCAGTGACCTTGAGGATCAGCCCCAGCATTTT

j_gene: TRBJ2-5
v_gene: TRBV10-3
d_gene: TRBD2
abundance: NA
CDR3aa: CAISVAGEETQYF
CDR3nt: TGTGCCATCAGTGTCGCGGGGGAAGAGACCCAGTACTTC

j_gene: TRBJ2-3
v_gene: TRBV9
d_gene: NA
abundance: NA
CDR3aa: CASSVGGDTDTQYF
CDR3nt: TGTGCCAGCAGCGTAGGAGGGGACACAGATACGCAGTATTTT

j_gene: TRBJ2-5
v_gene: TRBV10-3
d_gene: NA
abundance: NA
CDR3aa: CAISGEGSRAQYF
CDR3nt: TGTGCCATCAGTGGGGAAGGGAGCCGGGCCCAGTACTTC

j_gene: TRBJ1-2
v_gene: TRBV7-8
d_gene: NA
abundance: NA
CDR3aa: CAIRAYSNNYGYTF
CDR3nt: TGTGCCATCCGGGCCTACTCCAATAACTATGGCTACACCTTC

j_gene: TRBJ1-1
v_gene: TRBV29-1
d_gene: NA
abundance: NA
CDR3aa: CSVFREMGTEAFF
CDR3nt: TGCAGCGTTTTCAGGGAAATGGGCACTGAAGCTTTCTTT

j_gene: TRBJ2-5
v_gene: TRBV7-9
d_gene: NA
abundance: NA
CDR3aa: CASSFHGLQETQYF
CDR3nt: TGTGCCAGCAGCTTTCACGGGCTCCAAGAGACCCAGTACTTC

j_gene: TRBJ2-1
v_gene: TRBV9
d_gene: TRBD2
abundance: NA
CDR3aa: CASSVQSPGLAWDEQFF
CDR3nt: TGTGCCAGCAGCGTTCAATCCCCGGGACTAGCGTGGGATGAGCAGTTCTTC

j_gene: TRBJ1-2
v_gene: TRBV6-1
d_gene: NA
abundance: NA
CDR3aa: CASAKGLPWGYGYTF
CDR3nt: TGTGCCAGCGCTAAGGGACTCCCCTGGGGCTATGGCTACACCTTC

j_gene: TRBJ2-5
v_gene: TRBV20-1
d_gene: TRBD2
abundance: NA
CDR3aa: CSASRAGGETQYF
CDR3nt: TGCAGTGCTAGCAGAGCGGGAGGTGAGACCCAGTACTTC

j_gene: TRBJ2-1
v_gene: TRBV9
d_gene: TRBD2
abundance: NA
CDR3aa: CASSVVAGAREQFF
CDR3nt: TGTGCCAGCAGCGTAGTAGCGGGGGCCAGGGAGCAGTTCTTC

j_gene: TRBJ1-2
v_gene: TRBV4-1
d_gene: NA
abundance: NA
CDR3aa: CASRPPGAGYGYTF
CDR3nt: TGCGCCAGCCGCCCCCCAGGGGCGGGGTATGGCTACACCTTC

j_gene: TRBJ2-7
v_gene: TRBV2
d_gene: NA
abundance: few
CDR3aa: CASSPRQANREQYF
CDR3nt: TGTGCCAGCAGTCCTCGACAGGCGAACCGCGAGCAGTACTTC

j_gene: TRBJ1-2
v_gene: TRBV7-2
d_gene: NA
abundance: NA
CDR3aa: CASSQVGPDNYGYTF
CDR3nt: TGTGCCAGCAGCCAAGTTGGACCCGACAACTATGGCTACACCTTC

j_gene: TRBJ2-7
v_gene: TRBV20-1
d_gene: NA
abundance: NA
CDR3aa: CSARDSDRLLNEQYF
CDR3nt: TGCAGTGCTAGAGATTCGGACAGATTACTAAACGAGCAGTACTTC

j_gene: TRBJ2-3
v_gene: TRBV7-3
d_gene: TRBD2
abundance: few
CDR3aa: CASSLRGVAGGTDTQYF
CDR3nt: TGTGCCAGCAGCTTAAGGGGGGTAGCGGGGGGCACAGATACGCAGTATTTT

j_gene: TRBJ2-7
v_gene: TRBV7-9
d_gene: NA
abundance: NA
CDR3aa: CASSLTGTPHEQYF
CDR3nt: TGTGCCAGCAGCTTAACCGGGACACCGCACGAGCAGTACTTC

j_gene: TRBJ1-2
v_gene: TRBV13
d_gene: NA
abundance: NA
CDR3aa: CASSPISRVSSANYGYTF
CDR3nt: TGTGCCAGCAGCCCGATATCCAGGGTCAGCAGTGCTAACTATGGCTACACCTTC

j_gene: TRBJ2-7
v_gene: TRBV16
d_gene: NA
abundance: NA
CDR3aa: CASSQAGAQSYEQYF
CDR3nt: TGTGCCAGCAGCCAAGCGGGGGCTCAGTCCTACGAGCAGTACTTC

j_gene: TRBJ2-1
v_gene: TRBV18
d_gene: NA
abundance: few
CDR3aa: CASSPTTGNLGNEQFF
CDR3nt: TGTGCCAGCTCACCAACCACAGGGAATTTGGGCAATGAGCAGTTCTTC

j_gene: TRBJ1-1
v_gene: TRBV5-1
d_gene: TRBD1
abundance: NA
CDR3aa: CASSLDRVGTEAFF
CDR3nt: TGTGCCAGCAGCCTTGACAGGGTAGGCACTGAAGCTTTCTTT

j_gene: TRBJ1-5
v_gene: TRBV6-4
d_gene: NA
abundance: NA
CDR3aa: CASSTDPGQPQHF
CDR3nt: TGTGCCAGCAGTACTGACCCGGGGCAGCCCCAGCATTTT

j_gene: TRBJ2-5
v_gene: TRBV28
d_gene: NA
abundance: few
CDR3aa: CASSLIGGVETQYF
CDR3nt: TGTGCCAGCAGTTTAATAGGAGGGGTCGAGACCCAGTACTTC

j_gene: TRBJ2-7
v_gene: TRBV20-1
d_gene: TRBD2
abundance: few
CDR3aa: CSASQSGRTEQYF
CDR3nt: TGCAGTGCTAGCCAAAGCGGGAGGACCGAGCAGTACTTC

j_gene: TRBJ2-3
v_gene: TRBV19
d_gene: TRBD1
abundance: NA
CDR3aa: CASSIATDRGHSTDTRYF
CDR3nt: TGTGCCAGTAGTATAGCTACGGACAGGGGGCACAGCACAGATACGCGGTATTTT

j_gene: TRBJ2-5
v_gene: TRBV30
d_gene: NA
abundance: NA
CDR3aa: CAWSPSPHNGQYF
CDR3nt: TGTGCCTGGAGTCCGTCGCCCCACAATGGGCAGTACTTC

j_gene: TRBJ2-3
v_gene: TRBV30
d_gene: NA
abundance: NA
CDR3aa: CAWSVLPDRYTDTQYF
CDR3nt: TGTGCCTGGAGTGTACTCCCGGACAGATACACAGATACGCAGTATTTT

j_gene: TRBJ2-1
v_gene: TRBV12-3/TRBV12-4
d_gene: NA
abundance: few
CDR3aa: CASGSGEQFF
CDR3nt: TGTGCCAGCGGCTCCGGGGAGCAGTTCTTC

j_gene: TRBJ1-2
v_gene: TRBV19
d_gene: NA
abundance: few
CDR3aa: CASSIEQPNYGYTF
CDR3nt: TGTGCCAGTAGTATAGAACAGCCGAACTATGGCTACACCTTC

j_gene: TRBJ2-7
v_gene: TRBV6-4
d_gene: TRBD2
abundance: NA
CDR3aa: CASSPGLAEHSYNEQYF
CDR3nt: TGTGCCAGCAGCCCGGGGCTAGCGGAGCACTCCTACAATGAGCAGTACTTC

j_gene: TRBJ1-4
v_gene: TRBV12-3/TRBV12-4
d_gene: NA
abundance: NA
CDR3aa: CASSLDGFSNEKLFF
CDR3nt: TGTGCCAGCAGTTTAGATGGGTTCTCTAATGAAAAACTGTTTTTT

j_gene: TRBJ2-7
v_gene: TRBV4-1
d_gene: NA
abundance: NA
CDR3aa: CASSPTKGAYEQYF
CDR3nt: TGCGCCAGCAGCCCTACTAAAGGGGCCTACGAGCAGTACTTC

j_gene: TRBJ1-5
v_gene: TRBV5-5
d_gene: NA
abundance: NA
CDR3aa: CASSVGDLSNQPQHF
CDR3nt: TGTGCCAGCAGCGTAGGCGACCTTAGCAATCAGCCCCAGCATTTT

j_gene: TRBJ2-5
v_gene: TRBV12-5
d_gene: TRBD2
abundance: NA
CDR3aa: CASGFLADEQYF
CDR3nt: TGTGCTAGTGGTTTCCTAGCGGATGAGCAGTACTTC

j_gene: TRBJ1-2
v_gene: TRBV9
d_gene: NA
abundance: many
CDR3aa: CASSQLSQDNYGYTF
CDR3nt: TGTGCCAGCAGCCAGCTTTCTCAAGATAACTATGGCTACACCTTC

j_gene: TRBJ1-4
v_gene: TRBV12-3/TRBV12-4
d_gene: NA
abundance: few
CDR3aa: CASGPRGTPNEKLFF
CDR3nt: TGTGCCAGCGGACCTAGGGGGACACCTAATGAAAAACTGTTTTTT

j_gene: TRBJ1-2
v_gene: TRBV11-1
d_gene: NA
abundance: NA
CDR3aa: CASSPVGANYGYTF
CDR3nt: TGTGCCAGCAGCCCCGTTGGAGCTAACTATGGCTACACCTTC

j_gene: TRBJ1-6
v_gene: TRBV27
d_gene: NA
abundance: few
CDR3aa: CASSSLDSKYSPLHF
CDR3nt: TGTGCCAGCAGTTCCCTGGACAGCAAATATTCACCCCTCCACTTT

j_gene: TRBJ2-1
v_gene: TRBV25-1
d_gene: NA
abundance: NA
CDR3aa: CATGRTYNEQFF
CDR3nt: TGTGCCACCGGTAGAACCTACAATGAGCAGTTCTTC

j_gene: TRBJ1-2
v_gene: TRBV15
d_gene: TRBD1
abundance: NA
CDR3aa: CATSRDRQGASGYTF
CDR3nt: TGTGCCACCAGCAGAGATAGACAGGGGGCAAGTGGCTACACCTTC

j_gene: TRBJ1-1
v_gene: TRBV10-3
d_gene: NA
abundance: NA
CDR3aa: CAISPGTLNTEAFF
CDR3nt: TGTGCCATCAGTCCCGGGACATTGAACACTGAAGCTTTCTTT